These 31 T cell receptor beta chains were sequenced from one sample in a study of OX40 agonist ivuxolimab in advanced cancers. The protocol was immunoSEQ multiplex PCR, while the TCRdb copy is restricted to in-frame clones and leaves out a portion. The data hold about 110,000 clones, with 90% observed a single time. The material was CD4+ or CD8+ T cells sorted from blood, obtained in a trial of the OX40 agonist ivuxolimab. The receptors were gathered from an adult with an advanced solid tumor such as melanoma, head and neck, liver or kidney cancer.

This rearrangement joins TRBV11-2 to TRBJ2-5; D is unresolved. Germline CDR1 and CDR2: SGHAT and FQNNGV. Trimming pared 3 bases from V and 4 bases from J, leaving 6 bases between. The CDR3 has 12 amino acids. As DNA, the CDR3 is TGTGCCAGCAGCTTGTCCGGAGAGACCCAGTACTTC. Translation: CASSLSGETQYF. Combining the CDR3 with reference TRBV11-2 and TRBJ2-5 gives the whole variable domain EAGVAQSPRYKIIEKRQSVAFWCNPISGHATLYWYQQILGQGPKLLIQFQNNGVVDDSQLPKDRFSAERLKGVDSTLKIQPAKLEDSAVYLCASSLSGETQYFGPGTRLLVL.

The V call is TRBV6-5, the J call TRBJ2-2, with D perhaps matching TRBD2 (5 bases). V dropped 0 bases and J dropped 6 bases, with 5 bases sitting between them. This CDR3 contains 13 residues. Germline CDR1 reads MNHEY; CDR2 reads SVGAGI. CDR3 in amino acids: CASSYSRAGELFF. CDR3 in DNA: TGTGCCAGCAGTTACTCGCGGGCCGGGGAGCTGTTTTTT.

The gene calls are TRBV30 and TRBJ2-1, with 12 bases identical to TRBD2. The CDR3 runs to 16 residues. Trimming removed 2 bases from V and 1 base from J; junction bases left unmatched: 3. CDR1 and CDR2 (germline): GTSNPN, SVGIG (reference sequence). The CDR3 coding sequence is TGTGCCTGGAGTCGACTAGCGGGGGCTTCCTACAATGAGCAGTTCTTC. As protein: CAWSRLAGASYNEQFF.

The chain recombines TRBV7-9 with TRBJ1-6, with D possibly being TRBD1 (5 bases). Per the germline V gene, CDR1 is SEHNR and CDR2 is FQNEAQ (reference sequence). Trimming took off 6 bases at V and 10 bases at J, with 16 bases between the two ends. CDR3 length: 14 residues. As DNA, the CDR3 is TGTGCCAGCAGATGGGGAGGAGGGGACTCACCCCTCCACTTT. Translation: CASRWGGGDSPLHF.

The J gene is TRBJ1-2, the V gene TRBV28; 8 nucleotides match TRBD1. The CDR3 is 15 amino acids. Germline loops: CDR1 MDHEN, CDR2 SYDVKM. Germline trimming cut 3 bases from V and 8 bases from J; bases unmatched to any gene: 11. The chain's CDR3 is CASSLSTGPGGGYTF. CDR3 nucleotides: TGTGCCAGCAGTTTGAGCACAGGGCCAGGGGGCGGCTACACCTTC.

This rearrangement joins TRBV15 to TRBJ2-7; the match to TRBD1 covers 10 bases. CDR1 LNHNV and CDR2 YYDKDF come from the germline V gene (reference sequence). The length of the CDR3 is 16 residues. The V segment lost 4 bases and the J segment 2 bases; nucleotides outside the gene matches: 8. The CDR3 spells CATSKVAGTGAYEQYF. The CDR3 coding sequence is TGTGCCACCAGCAAGGTTGCCGGGACAGGGGCCTACGAGCAGTACTTC.

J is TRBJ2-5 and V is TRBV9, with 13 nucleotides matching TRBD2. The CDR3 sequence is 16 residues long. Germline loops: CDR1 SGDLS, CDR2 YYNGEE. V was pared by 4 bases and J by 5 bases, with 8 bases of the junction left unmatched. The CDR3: CASSQRLAGGLETQYF. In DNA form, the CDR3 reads TGTGCCAGCAGCCAGCGACTAGCGGGGGGACTGGAGACCCAGTACTTC.

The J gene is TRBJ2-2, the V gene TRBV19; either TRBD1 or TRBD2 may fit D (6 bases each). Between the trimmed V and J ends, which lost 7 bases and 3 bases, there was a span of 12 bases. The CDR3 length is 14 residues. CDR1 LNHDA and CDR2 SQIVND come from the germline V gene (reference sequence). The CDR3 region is CASIEGGYTGELFF. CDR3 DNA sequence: TGTGCCAGTATAGAGGGGGGCTACACCGGGGAGCTGTTTTTT.

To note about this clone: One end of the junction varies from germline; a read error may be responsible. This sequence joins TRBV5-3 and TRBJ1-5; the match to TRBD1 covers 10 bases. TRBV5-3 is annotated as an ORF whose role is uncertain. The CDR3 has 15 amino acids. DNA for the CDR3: TGTGCCAGCAGCTTCGGTAGGGACAGGGGTAGGCCCCAGCATTTT. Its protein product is CASSFGRDRGRPQHF.

CDR3 residues: CASSTSKDTQYF. The DNA of the CDR3 is TGCGCCAGCAGTACGTCCAAGGATACGCAGTATTTT. The chain joins TRBV10-1 to TRBJ2-3; no clear D gene. The CDR3 contains 12 residues. Germline values: CDR1 WNHNN, CDR2 SYGVQD (reference sequence). Trimming removed 5 bases at V and 6 bases at J, with 9 bases between.

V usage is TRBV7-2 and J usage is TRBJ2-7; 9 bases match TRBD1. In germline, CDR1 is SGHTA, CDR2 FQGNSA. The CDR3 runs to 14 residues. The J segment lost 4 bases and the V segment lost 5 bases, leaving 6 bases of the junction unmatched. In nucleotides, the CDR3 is TGTGCCAGCAGCCCAAGGACAGGGGCTTACGAGCAGTACTTC. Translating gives CASSPRTGAYEQYF.

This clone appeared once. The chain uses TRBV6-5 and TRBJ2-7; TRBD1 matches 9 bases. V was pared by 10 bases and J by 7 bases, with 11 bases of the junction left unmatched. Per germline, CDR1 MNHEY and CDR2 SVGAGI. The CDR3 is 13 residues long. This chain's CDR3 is CATATGGMSEQYF. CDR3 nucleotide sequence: TGTGCCACCGCGACAGGGGGAATGAGTGAGCAGTACTTC.

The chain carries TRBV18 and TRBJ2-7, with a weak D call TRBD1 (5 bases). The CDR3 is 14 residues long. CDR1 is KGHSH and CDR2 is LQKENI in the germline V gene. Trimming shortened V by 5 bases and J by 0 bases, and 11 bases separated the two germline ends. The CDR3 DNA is TGTGCCAGCTCAAGACAGTCCGGCTCCTACGAGCAGTACTTC. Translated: CASSRQSGSYEQYF.

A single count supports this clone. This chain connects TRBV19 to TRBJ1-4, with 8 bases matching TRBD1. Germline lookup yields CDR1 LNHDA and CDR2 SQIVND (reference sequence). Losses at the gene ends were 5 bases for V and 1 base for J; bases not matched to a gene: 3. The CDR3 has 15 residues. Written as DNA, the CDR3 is TGTGCCAGTAGTGCGACAGGGGAAACTAATGAAAAACTGTTTTTT. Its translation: CASSATGETNEKLFF.

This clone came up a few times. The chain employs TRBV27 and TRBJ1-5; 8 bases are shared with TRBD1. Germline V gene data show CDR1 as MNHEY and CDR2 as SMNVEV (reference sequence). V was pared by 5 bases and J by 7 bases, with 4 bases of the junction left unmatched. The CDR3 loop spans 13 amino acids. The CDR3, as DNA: TGTGCCAGCAGTCAGGGGGCAGGGCAGCCCCAGCATTTT. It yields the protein CASSQGAGQPQHF.

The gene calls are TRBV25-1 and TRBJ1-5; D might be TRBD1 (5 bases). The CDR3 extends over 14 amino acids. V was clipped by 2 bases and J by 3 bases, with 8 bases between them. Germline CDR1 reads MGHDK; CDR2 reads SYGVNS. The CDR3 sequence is CASSEVGTNQPQHF. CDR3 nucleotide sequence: TGTGCCAGCAGTGAAGTAGGGACCAATCAGCCCCAGCATTTT.

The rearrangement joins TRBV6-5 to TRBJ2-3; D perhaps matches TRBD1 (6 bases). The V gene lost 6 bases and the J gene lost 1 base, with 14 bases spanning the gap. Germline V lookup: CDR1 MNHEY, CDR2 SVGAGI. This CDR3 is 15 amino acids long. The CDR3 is CASSTNRAGTDTQYF. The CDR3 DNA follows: TGTGCCAGCAGCACAAACAGGGCCGGCACAGATACGCAGTATTTT.

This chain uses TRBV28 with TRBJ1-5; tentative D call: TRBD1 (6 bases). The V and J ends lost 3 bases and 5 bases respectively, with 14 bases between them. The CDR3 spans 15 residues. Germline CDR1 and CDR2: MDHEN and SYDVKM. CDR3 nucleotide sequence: TGTGCCAGCAGTTTTACAGGGAAGGGTTATCAGCCCCAGCATTTT. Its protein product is CASSFTGKGYQPQHF.

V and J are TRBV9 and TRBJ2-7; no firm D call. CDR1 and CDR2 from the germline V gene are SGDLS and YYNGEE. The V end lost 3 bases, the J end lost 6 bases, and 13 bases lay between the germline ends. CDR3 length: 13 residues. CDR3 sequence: CASSGLLTSEQYF. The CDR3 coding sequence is TGTGCCAGCAGCGGACTCTTAACGAGCGAGCAGTACTTC.

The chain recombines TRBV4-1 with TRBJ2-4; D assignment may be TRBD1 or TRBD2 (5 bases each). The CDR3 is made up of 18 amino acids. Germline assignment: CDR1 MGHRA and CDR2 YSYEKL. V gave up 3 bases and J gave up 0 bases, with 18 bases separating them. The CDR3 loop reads CASSQVQGPGGAKNIQYF. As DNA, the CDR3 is TGCGCCAGCAGCCAGGTGCAGGGTCCTGGGGGAGCCAAAAACATTCAGTACTTC.

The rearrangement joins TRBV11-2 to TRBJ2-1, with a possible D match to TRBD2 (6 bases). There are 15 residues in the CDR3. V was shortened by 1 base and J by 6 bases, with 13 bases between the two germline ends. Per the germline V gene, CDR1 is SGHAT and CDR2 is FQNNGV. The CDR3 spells CASSLGRGEINEQFF. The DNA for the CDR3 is TGTGCCAGCAGCTTAGGTCGCGGGGAAATCAATGAGCAGTTCTTC.

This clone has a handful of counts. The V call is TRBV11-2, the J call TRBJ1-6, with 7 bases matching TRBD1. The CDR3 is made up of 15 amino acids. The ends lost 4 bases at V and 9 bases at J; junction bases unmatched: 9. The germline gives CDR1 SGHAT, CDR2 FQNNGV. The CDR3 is CASSSLTGVGSPLHF. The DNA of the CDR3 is TGTGCCAGCAGCTCCTTAACAGGGGTGGGTTCACCCCTCCACTTT. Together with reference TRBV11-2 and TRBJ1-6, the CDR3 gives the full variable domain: EAGVAQSPRYKIIEKRQSVAFWCNPISGHATLYWYQQILGQGPKLLIQFQNNGVVDDSQLPKDRFSAERLKGVDSTLKIQPAKLEDSAVYLCASSSLTGVGSPLHFGNGTRLTVT.

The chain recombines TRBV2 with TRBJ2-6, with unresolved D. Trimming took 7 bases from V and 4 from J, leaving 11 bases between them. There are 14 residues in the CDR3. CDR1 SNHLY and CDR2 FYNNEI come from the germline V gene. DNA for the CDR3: TGTGCCAGCAAATCCGAGGTCGGGGCCAACGTCCTGACTTTC. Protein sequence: CASKSEVGANVLTF.

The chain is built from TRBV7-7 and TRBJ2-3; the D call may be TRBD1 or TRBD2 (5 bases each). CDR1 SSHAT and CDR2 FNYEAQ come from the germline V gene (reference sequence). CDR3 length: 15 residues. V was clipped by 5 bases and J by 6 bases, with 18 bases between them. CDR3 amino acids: CASSPGTSNSDTQYF. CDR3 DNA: TGTGCCAGCAGCCCCGGGACCTCAAATTCGGATACGCAGTATTTT.

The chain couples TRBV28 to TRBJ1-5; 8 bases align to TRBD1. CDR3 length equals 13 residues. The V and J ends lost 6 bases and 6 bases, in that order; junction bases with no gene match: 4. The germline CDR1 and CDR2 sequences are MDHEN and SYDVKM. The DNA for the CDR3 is TGTGCCAGCAGGGCAGGGGGCACTCAGCCCCAGCATTTT. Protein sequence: CASRAGGTQPQHF.

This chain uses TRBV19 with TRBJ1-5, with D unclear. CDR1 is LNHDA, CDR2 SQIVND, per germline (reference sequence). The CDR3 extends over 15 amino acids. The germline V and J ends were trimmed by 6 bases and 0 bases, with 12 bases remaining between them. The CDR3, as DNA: TGTGCCAGTAGATCCTTAGACTATAGCAATCAGCCCCAGCATTTT. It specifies CASRSLDYSNQPQHF.

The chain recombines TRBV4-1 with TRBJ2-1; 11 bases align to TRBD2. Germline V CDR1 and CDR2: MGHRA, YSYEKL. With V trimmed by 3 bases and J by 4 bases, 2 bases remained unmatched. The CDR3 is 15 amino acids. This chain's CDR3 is CASSQVAGGYNEQFF. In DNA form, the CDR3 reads TGCGCCAGCAGCCAGGTAGCGGGGGGGTACAATGAGCAGTTCTTC.

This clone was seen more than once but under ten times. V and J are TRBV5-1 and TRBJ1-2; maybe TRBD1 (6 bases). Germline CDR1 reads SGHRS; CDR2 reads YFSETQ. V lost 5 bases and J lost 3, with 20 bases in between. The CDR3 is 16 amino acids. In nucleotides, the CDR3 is TGCGCCAGCAGTCCAATGACAGGCCTTCCTCACTATGGCTACACCTTC. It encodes CASSPMTGLPHYGYTF. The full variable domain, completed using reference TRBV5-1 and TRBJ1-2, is KAGVTQTPRYLIKTRGQQVTLSCSPISGHRSVSWYQQTPGQGLQFLFEYFSETQRNKGNFPGRFSGRQFSNSRSEMNVSTLELGDSALYLCASSPMTGLPHYGYTFGSGTRLTVV.

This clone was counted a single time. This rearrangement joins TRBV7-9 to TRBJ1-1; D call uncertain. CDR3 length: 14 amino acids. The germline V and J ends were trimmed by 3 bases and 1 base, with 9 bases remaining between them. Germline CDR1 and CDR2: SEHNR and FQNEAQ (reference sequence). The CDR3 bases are TGTGCCAGCAGCTTGGTCACTACGAACACTGAAGCTTTCTTT. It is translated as CASSLVTTNTEAFF.

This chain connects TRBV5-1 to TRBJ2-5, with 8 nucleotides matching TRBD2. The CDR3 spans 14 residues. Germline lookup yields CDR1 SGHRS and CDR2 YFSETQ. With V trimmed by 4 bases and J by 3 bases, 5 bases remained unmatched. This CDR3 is CASSRAGAEETQYF. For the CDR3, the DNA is TGCGCCAGCAGCCGAGCGGGGGCCGAAGAGACCCAGTACTTC. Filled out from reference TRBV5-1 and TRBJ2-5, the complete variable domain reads KAGVTQTPRYLIKTRGQQVTLSCSPISGHRSVSWYQQTPGQGLQFLFEYFSETQRNKGNFPGRFSGRQFSNSRSEMNVSTLELGDSALYLCASSRAGAEETQYFGPGTRLLVL.

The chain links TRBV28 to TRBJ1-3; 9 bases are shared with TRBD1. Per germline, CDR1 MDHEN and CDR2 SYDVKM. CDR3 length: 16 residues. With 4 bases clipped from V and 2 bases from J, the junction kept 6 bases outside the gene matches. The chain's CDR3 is CASSSPGTGPGNTIYF. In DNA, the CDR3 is TGTGCCAGCAGTTCCCCCGGGACAGGGCCTGGAAACACCATATATTTT.